One and the same sample provided the 9 T cell receptor beta chains below, sequenced in a study of long-term antiretroviral therapy in people with HIV. Sequencing used immunoSEQ v3.0 at survey level. Produced via immunoSEQ multiplex PCR; TCRdb's table is partial and in-frame only. This table has approximately 30,000 clones, about four fifths appearing once. The specimen comprised unsorted PBMCs, sampled 1.9 years after starting antiretroviral therapy. These receptors were taken from a young man with HIV.

This rearrangement joins TRBV28 to TRBJ2-5; D might be TRBD1 or TRBD2, each matching 5 bases. Trimming stripped 4 bases from V and 1 base from J, with 7 bases between. Per the germline V gene, CDR1 is MDHEN and CDR2 is SYDVKM. This CDR3 has 13 residues. CDR3 protein: CASSSGTQETQYF. The CDR3 DNA follows: TGTGCCAGCAGTTCCGGGACCCAAGAGACCCAGTACTTC.

This chain joins TRBV11-2 and TRBJ2-4; D gene uncertain. The CDR3 sequence is 14 residues long. Trimming shortened V by 4 bases and J by 0 bases, and 7 bases separated the two germline ends. Per germline, CDR1 SGHAT and CDR2 FQNNGV. The chain's CDR3 is CASSSRLAKNIQYF. CDR3 nucleotides: TGTGCCAGCAGCTCCCGGCTAGCCAAAAACATTCAGTACTTC.

The chain has TRBV10-3 and TRBJ2-7, with TRBD2 identical over 8 bases. CDR1 ENHRY and CDR2 SYGVKD come from the germline V gene. J was trimmed by 7 bases and V by 3 bases; bases with no gene match: 8. The CDR3 is 14 amino acids. The CDR3 loop is CAISDGGGLREQYF. The CDR3 nucleotides are TGTGCCATCAGTGACGGGGGGGGGCTAAGGGAGCAGTACTTC.

This clone has only a few counts. This chain joins TRBV9 and TRBJ1-5, with 8 nucleotides matching TRBD1. The CDR3 extends over 15 amino acids. The trim removed 3 bases at V and 5 bases at J, leaving 7 bases unmatched. CDR1 SGDLS and CDR2 YYNGEE come from the germline V gene. CDR3 nucleotide sequence: TGTGCCAGCAGCGCCGATGACAGGGGCTATCAGCCCCAGCATTTT. This codes for CASSADDRGYQPQHF.

J is TRBJ2-5 and V is TRBV7-8; D is uncertain. The CDR3 runs to 13 residues. Trimming stripped 1 base from V and 2 bases from J, with 5 bases between. CDR1 SGHVS and CDR2 FQNEAQ come from the germline V gene. CDR3 DNA sequence: TGTGCCAGCAGCTTAGGACCACAAGAGACCCAGTACTTC. Protein sequence: CASSLGPQETQYF.

This chain joins TRBV28 and TRBJ1-5; D is ambiguous. This CDR3 has 16 residues. V gave up 5 bases and J gave up 9 bases, with 23 bases separating them. The germline V gene has CDR1 MDHEN and CDR2 SYDVKM. The CDR3 region has the DNA TGTGCCAGCAGTCAATTCGATCGGACCGTCTATGGGCCCCAGCATTTT. Amino acids: CASSQFDRTVYGPQHF. Based on the CDR3 plus reference TRBV28 and TRBJ1-5, the full variable domain is DVKVTQSSRYLVKRTGEKVFLECVQDMDHENMFWYRQDPGLGLRLIYFSYDVKMKEKGDIPEGYSVSREKKERFSLILESASTNQTSMYLCASSQFDRTVYGPQHFGDGTRLSIL.

Worth noting for this clone: One junction end disagrees with the germline gene, perhaps due to a read error. The chain combines TRBV13 with TRBJ2-3; 8 bases are shared with TRBD1. CDR3 length equals 17 residues. Germline V lookup: CDR1 PRHDT, CDR2 FYEKMQ (reference sequence). CDR3 nucleotides: TGTGCCAGCAGCTCCCGTTTGGGGACACCGGGGGACAGGAGCCTCGCCTTT. Protein: CASSSRLGTPGDRSLAF.

This rearrangement joins TRBV28 to TRBJ2-2; TRBD2 matches at 11 bases. CDR1 and CDR2 from the germline V gene are MDHEN and SYDVKM. The V segment lost 5 bases and the J segment 5 bases; nucleotides outside the gene matches: 7. The CDR3 is made up of 16 amino acids. CDR3 in amino acids: CASSGSGGARTGELFF. The CDR3 DNA sequence: TGTGCCAGCAGTGGTAGCGGGGGGGCGCGGACCGGGGAGCTGTTTTTT. The entire variable domain, with the rest obtained from reference TRBV28 and TRBJ2-2, is as follows: DVKVTQSSRYLVKRTGEKVFLECVQDMDHENMFWYRQDPGLGLRLIYFSYDVKMKEKGDIPEGYSVSREKKERFSLILESASTNQTSMYLCASSGSGGARTGELFFGEGSRLTVL.

The chain has TRBV6-6 and TRBJ1-5; D may be TRBD1 (6 bases). The CDR3 extends over 16 amino acids. The germline V gene encodes CDR1 MNHNY and CDR2 SVGAGI (reference sequence). Trimming shortened V by 0 bases and J by 6 bases, and 15 bases separated the two germline ends. This CDR3 is CASSYSSGVNTQPQHF. The DNA of the CDR3 is TGTGCCAGCAGTTACTCGTCAGGGGTCAACACTCAGCCCCAGCATTTT.